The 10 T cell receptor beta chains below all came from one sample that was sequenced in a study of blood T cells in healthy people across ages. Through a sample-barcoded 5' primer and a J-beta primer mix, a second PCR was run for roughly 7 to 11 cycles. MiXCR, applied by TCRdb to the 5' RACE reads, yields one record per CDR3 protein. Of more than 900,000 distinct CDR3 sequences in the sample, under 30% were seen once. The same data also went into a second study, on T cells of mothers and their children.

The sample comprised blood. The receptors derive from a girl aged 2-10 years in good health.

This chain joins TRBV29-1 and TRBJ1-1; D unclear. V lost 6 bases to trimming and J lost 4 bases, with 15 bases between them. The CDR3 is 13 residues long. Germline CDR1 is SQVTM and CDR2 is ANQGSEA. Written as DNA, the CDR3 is TGCAGCGTCGAACGGGGAGAAGCCACTGAAGCTTTCTTT. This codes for CSVERGEATEAFF.

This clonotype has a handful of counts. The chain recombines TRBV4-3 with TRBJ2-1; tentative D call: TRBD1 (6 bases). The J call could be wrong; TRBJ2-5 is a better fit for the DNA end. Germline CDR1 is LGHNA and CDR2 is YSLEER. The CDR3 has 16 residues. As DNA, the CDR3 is TGCGCCAGCAGCCCGAGAGGACCGGGACAAGGAGAGACCCAGTACTTC. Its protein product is CASSPRGPGQGETQYF.

CDR3 loop: CSARDLYRDLAYEQYF. The CDR3 nucleotides read TGCAGTGCTAGAGATTTATATCGGGACCTGGCCTACGAGCAGTACTTC. The chain recombines TRBV20-1 with TRBJ2-7; D is possibly TRBD1 or TRBD2 (5 bases each). The CDR3 is 16 residues long. The germline V gene encodes CDR1 DFQATT and CDR2 SNEGSKA (reference sequence). V dropped 0 bases and J dropped 2 bases, with 17 bases sitting between them.

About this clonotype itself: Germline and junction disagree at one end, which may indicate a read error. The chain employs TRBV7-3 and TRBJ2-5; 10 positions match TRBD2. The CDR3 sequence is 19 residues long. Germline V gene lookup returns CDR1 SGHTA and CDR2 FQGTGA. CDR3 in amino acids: CAGSLIGAGVAGGEETQYF. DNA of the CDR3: TGTGCCGGCAGCTTAATCGGGGCCGGTGTAGCGGGGGGTGAAGAGACCCAGTACTTC.

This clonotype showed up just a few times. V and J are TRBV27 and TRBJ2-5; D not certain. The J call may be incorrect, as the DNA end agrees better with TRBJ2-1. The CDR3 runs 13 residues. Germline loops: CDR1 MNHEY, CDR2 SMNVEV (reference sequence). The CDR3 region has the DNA TGTGCCAGCAGTTTATCGGTGGACAATGAGCAGTTCTTC. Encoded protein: CASSLSVDNEQFF.

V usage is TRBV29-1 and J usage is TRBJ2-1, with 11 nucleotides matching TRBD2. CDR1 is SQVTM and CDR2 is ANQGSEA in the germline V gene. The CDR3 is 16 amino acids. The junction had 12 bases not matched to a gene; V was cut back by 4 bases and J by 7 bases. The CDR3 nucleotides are TGCAGCGTTGTGCTAGCGGGGGGCCGTACCCCTAATGAGCAGTTCTTC. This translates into CSVVLAGGRTPNEQFF.

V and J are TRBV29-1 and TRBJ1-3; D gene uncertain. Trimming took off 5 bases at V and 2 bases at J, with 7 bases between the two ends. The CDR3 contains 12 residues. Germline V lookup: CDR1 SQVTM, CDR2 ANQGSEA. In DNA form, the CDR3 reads TGCAGCGTTTTCACGCCTGGAAACACCATATATTTT. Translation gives CSVFTPGNTIYF.

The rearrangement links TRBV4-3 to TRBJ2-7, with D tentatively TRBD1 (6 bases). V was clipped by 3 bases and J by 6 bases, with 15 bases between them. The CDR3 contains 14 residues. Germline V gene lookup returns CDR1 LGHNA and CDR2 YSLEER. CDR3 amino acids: CASSQTGSEIEQYF. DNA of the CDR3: TGCGCCAGCAGCCAGACAGGATCGGAGATCGAGCAGTACTTC.

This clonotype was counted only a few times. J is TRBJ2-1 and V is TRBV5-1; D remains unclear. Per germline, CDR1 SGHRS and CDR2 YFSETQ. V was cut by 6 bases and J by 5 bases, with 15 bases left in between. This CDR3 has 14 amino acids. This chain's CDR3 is CASKGGPKDNEQFF. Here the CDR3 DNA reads TGCGCCAGCAAGGGCGGCCCGAAAGACAATGAGCAGTTCTTC. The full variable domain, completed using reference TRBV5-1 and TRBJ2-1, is KAGVTQTPRYLIKTRGQQVTLSCSPISGHRSVSWYQQTPGQGLQFLFEYFSETQRNKGNFPGRFSGRQFSNSRSEMNVSTLELGDSALYLCASKGGPKDNEQFFGPGTRLTVL.

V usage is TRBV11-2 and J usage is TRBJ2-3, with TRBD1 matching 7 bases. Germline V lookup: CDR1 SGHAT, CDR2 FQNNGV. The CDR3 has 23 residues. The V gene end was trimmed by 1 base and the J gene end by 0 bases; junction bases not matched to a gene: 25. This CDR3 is CASSLVFWRVDRVFSRSTDTQYF. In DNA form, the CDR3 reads TGTGCCAGCAGCTTAGTTTTCTGGCGGGTCGACAGGGTGTTCTCTCGTAGCACAGATACGCAGTATTTT.